This T cell receptor beta chain is from a study of blood T cell repertoires in COVID-19. Study in general: Sites in the United States, Italy and Spain provided acute and convalescent COVID-19 samples.

Generated by immunoSEQ multiplex PCR, the TCRdb table keeps only in-frame clones and is missing some. The data hold about 190,000 clones, with around 76% observed a single time. CDR1 and CDR2 (germline): SGHRS, YFSETQ. There are 17 residues in the CDR3. V was clipped by 4 bases and J by 3 bases; unmatched bases: 14. The material sequenced was PBMCs or T cells enriched from blood (not recorded which). The sequence was collected from a woman between 50 and 59 years old with acute COVID-19. This chain links TRBV5-1 with TRBJ2-7, with 9 bases that match TRBD1. CDR3 sequence reads: CASSKASGTGSHYEQYV. CDR3 DNA sequence: TGCGCCAGCAGCAAAGCCTCCGGGACAGGGTCTCACTACGAGCAGTACGTC.